This is a list of T cell receptor beta chains from one sample in a study of response to subunit inactivated influenza vaccine. Each CDR3 protein gets one entry after TCRdb re-called the RT-PCR reads with MiXCR. The table has about 540,000 distinct CDR3 sequences, under 25% seen once. These data also featured in a second study, about T cells expressing NK-cell markers.

Sequences were derived from CD4+ T cells sorted from PBMCs, sampled roughly 12 days after vaccination. These receptors came from a man in his fifties who received an inactivated influenza vaccine. CDR3s include the opening cysteine and the closing phenylalanine or tryptophan. D genes are given only for firm matches. Some rows mark clone size as missing; the rest say once, few, many or name a class of expanded clone.

J gene | clone size | D gene | V gene | CDR3 length | CDR3 protein | CDR3 DNA
TRBJ1-1 | few | TRBD1 | TRBV9 | 14 | CASSPTGGRTEAFF | TGTGCCAGCAGCCCGACAGGGGGGAGAACTGAAGCTTTCTTT
TRBJ1-2 | NA | TRBD1 | TRBV28 | 13 | CASRLTGRYGYTF | TGTGCCAGCAGGTTGACAGGGAGGTATGGCTACACCTTC
TRBJ2-3 | NA | TRBD2 | TRBV3-1 | 17 | CASSQVASGKTTDTQYF | TGTGCCAGCAGCCAAGTTGCTAGCGGGAAGACCACAGATACGCAGTATTTT
TRBJ2-3 | NA | TRBD2 | TRBV6-1 | 16 | CASSRTSGGLPNTQYF | TGTGCCAGCAGCCGGACTAGCGGGGGGCTCCCAAATACGCAGTATTTT
TRBJ2-1 | many | NA | TRBV15 | 15 | CATSRDMGGNNEQFF | TGTGCCACCAGCAGAGATATGGGGGGCAACAATGAGCAGTTCTTC
TRBJ2-1 | many | NA | TRBV12-3/TRBV12-4 | 13 | CASSLNGPYEQFF | TGTGCCAGCAGTTTAAATGGCCCCTATGAGCAGTTCTTC
TRBJ2-5 | NA | NA | TRBV5-1 | 13 | CASSRQIGETQYF | TGCGCCAGCAGTCGACAAATTGGAGAGACCCAGTACTTC
TRBJ2-4 | once | TRBD2 | TRBV11-2 | 14 | CASSLLAGAHIQYF | TGTGCCAGCAGCCTACTAGCGGGAGCCCACATTCAGTACTTC
TRBJ2-7 | few | TRBD1 | TRBV5-5 | 14 | CASIPRWTGDEQYF | TGTGCCAGCATTCCGAGGTGGACAGGGGACGAGCAGTACTTC
TRBJ1-4 | NA | NA | TRBV5-6 | 15 | CASSKKSAENEKLFF | TGTGCCAGCAGCAAAAAGTCGGCTGAAAATGAAAAACTGTTTTTT
TRBJ2-7 | few | NA | TRBV28 | 14 | CASSLGIRVGEQYF | TGTGCCAGCAGTTTAGGTATCAGGGTTGGCGAGCAGTACTTC
TRBJ2-3 | few | TRBD2 | TRBV11-2 | 17 | CASSLVPQAGGRDTQYF | TGTGCCAGCAGCTTAGTACCGCAAGCGGGGGGGCGGGATACGCAGTATTTT
TRBJ2-1 | NA | NA | TRBV12-3/TRBV12-4 | 11 | CASSPDVEQFF | TGTGCCAGCAGTCCGGACGTAGAGCAGTTCTTC
TRBJ2-1 | NA | NA | TRBV7-3 | 14 | CASSPGTYNNEQFF | TGTGCCAGCAGCCCAGGGACTTACAACAATGAGCAGTTCTTC
TRBJ2-2 | few | NA | TRBV5-1 | 14 | CASSFNGNTGELFF | TGCGCCAGCAGCTTTAACGGAAACACCGGGGAGCTGTTTTTT
TRBJ2-7 | NA | NA | TRBV6-5 | 14 | CASSLHSGAYEQYF | TGTGCCAGCAGTTTGCACAGTGGAGCCTACGAGCAGTACTTC
TRBJ2-7 | few | NA | TRBV16 | 14 | CASSRDPGSLEQYF | TGTGCCAGCAGCCGGGACCCCGGTTCCCTCGAGCAGTACTTC
TRBJ1-1 | NA | TRBD1 | TRBV10-3 | 14 | CAISRQGANTEAFF | TGTGCCATCAGTCGCCAGGGGGCTAACACTGAAGCTTTCTTT
TRBJ1-6 | NA | NA | TRBV20-1 | 15 | CSARKIGGGNSPLHF | TGCAGTGCTAGAAAGATAGGGGGTGGTAATTCACCCCTCCACTTT
TRBJ2-3 | few | NA | TRBV4-3 | 19 | CASSREWGSDGFSTDTQYF | TGCGCCAGCAGCCGAGAATGGGGTTCCGACGGGTTTAGCACAGATACGCAGTATTTT
TRBJ2-2 | few | TRBD1 | TRBV19 | 15 | CASSPWTGSTGELFF | TGTGCCAGTAGTCCATGGACAGGGAGCACCGGGGAGCTGTTTTTT
TRBJ2-7 | NA | NA | TRBV15 | 13 | CATSEGVSYEQYF | TGTGCCACCAGTGAAGGGGTTTCCTACGAGCAGTACTTC
TRBJ2-1 | few | TRBD2 | TRBV19 | 13 | CASSGLAGGEQFF | TGTGCCAGTAGCGGACTAGCGGGAGGTGAGCAGTTCTTC
TRBJ2-1 | few | TRBD1 | TRBV2 | 12 | CASIRQGAEQFF | TGTGCCAGCATTAGACAGGGGGCGGAGCAGTTCTTC
TRBJ2-1 | once | TRBD2 | TRBV23-1 | 16 | CASSLGTSGSFDFQFF | TGCGCCAGCAGTCTTGGGACTAGCGGGAGTTTCGATTTTCAGTTCTTC
TRBJ1-1 | NA | NA | TRBV27 | 15 | CASSPRLTVRMEAFF | TGTGCCAGCAGTCCCCGTCTGACAGTGCGGATGGAAGCTTTCTTT
TRBJ2-5 | NA | TRBD1 | TRBV5-1 | 14 | CASSLEGARETQYF | TGCGCCAGCAGCTTGGAGGGGGCGAGGGAGACCCAGTACTTC
TRBJ2-7 | NA | TRBD1 | TRBV5-1 | 15 | CASSLAGTVDYEQYF | TGCGCCAGCAGCTTGGCCGGGACAGTGGACTACGAGCAGTACTTC
TRBJ2-7 | once | NA | TRBV4-1 | 15 | CASSQDSTFSYEQYF | TGCGCCAGCAGCCAAGATAGCACTTTCTCCTACGAGCAGTACTTC
TRBJ1-4 | NA | TRBD1 | TRBV7-2 | 14 | CASSAGTVDEKLFF | TGTGCCAGCAGCGCTGGGACAGTTGATGAAAAACTGTTTTTT
TRBJ2-7 | few | NA | TRBV5-1 | 14 | CASSPVGGGYEQYF | TGCGCCAGCAGCCCTGTCGGGGGCGGTTACGAGCAGTACTTC
TRBJ2-6 | NA | TRBD1 | TRBV5-1 | 18 | CASSSTGTGGSGANVLTF | TGCGCCAGCAGCTCAACCGGGACAGGGGGCTCTGGGGCCAACGTCCTGACTTTC
TRBJ1-5 | NA | TRBD1 | TRBV12-3/TRBV12-4 | 14 | CASRPGQSNQPQHF | TGTGCCAGCAGACCGGGACAGAGCAATCAGCCCCAGCATTTT
TRBJ2-1 | NA | TRBD2 | TRBV27 | 16 | CASSLAGGPAHNEQFF | TGTGCCAGCAGTTTAGCGGGGGGCCCCGCGCACAATGAGCAGTTCTTC
TRBJ1-6 | few | NA | TRBV27 | 14 | CASSSDARVGPLHF | TGTGCCAGCAGTTCGGACGCTAGGGTGGGGCCCCTCCACTTT
TRBJ1-1 | NA | NA | TRBV5-1 | 14 | CASSQWDTNTEAFF | TGCGCCAGCAGCCAATGGGACACCAACACTGAAGCTTTCTTT
TRBJ2-4 | many | NA | TRBV29-1 | 14 | CSVGYGRAKNIQYF | TGCAGCGTGGGCTACGGAAGGGCCAAAAACATTCAGTACTTC